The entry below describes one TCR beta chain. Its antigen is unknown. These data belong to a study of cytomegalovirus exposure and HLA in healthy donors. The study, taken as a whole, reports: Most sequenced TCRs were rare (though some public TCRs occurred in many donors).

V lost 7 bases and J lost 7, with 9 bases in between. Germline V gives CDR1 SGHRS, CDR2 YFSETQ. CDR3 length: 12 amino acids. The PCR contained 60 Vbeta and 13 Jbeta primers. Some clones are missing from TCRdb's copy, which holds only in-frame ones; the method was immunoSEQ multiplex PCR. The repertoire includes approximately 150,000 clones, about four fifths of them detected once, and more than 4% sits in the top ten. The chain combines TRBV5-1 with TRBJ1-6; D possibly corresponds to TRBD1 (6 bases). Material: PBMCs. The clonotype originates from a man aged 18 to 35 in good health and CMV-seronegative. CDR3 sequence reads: CASADRNSPLHF. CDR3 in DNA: TGCGCCAGCGCGGACAGAAATTCACCCCTCCACTTT.